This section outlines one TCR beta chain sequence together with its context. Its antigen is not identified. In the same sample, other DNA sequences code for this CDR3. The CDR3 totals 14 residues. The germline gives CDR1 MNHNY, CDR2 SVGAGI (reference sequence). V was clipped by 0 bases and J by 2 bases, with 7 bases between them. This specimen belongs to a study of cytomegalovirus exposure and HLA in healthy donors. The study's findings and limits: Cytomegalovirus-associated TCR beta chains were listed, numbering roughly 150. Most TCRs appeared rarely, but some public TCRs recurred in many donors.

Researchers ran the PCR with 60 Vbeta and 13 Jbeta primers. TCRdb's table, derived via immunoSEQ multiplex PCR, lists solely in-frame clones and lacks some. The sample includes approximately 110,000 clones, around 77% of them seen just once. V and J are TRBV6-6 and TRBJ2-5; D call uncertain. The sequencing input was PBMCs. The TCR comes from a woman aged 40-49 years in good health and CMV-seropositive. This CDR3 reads CASSYSRIQETQYF. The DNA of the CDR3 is TGTGCCAGCAGTTACTCGCGGATTCAAGAGACCCAGTACTTC.